The rows below give T cell receptor beta chains drawn from one sample of a study of T cells in localized non-small cell lung cancer. Using immunoSEQ multiplex PCR, the repertoire was profiled, and TCRdb retains in-frame clones only, with some absent. The profile shows tens of thousands of clones, around 90% of them singletons. Sequenced material: peripheral blood mononuclear cells, taken before any cancer treatment. The receptors shown here come from a female donor at least 60 years old with stage II lung adenocarcinoma. Both conserved end residues are trimmed from each CDR3. Clone size is given for some rows only: seen once, a few or many times, or a class if the clone is expanded.

V gene	J gene	clone size	CDR3 protein
TRBV7-9	TRBJ2-7	NA	ASTPTRDRGYEQY
TRBV11-2	TRBJ1-1	once	ASSLGTGGSF
TRBV6-1	TRBJ2-7	NA	ASSGDTWGEQY
TRBV28	TRBJ1-3	NA	ASSLAGGNTIY
TRBV6-4	TRBJ2-1	NA	ASTRTAGGGNEQF
TRBV28	TRBJ1-2	NA	ASSSIPGGVYGYT
TRBV5-5	TRBJ1-1	once	ASSSLVNTEAF
TRBV7-9	TRBJ2-2	NA	ASSPRVQTARNTGELF
TRBV7-8	TRBJ2-3	NA	ASSLGSATSTDTQY
TRBV6-1	TRBJ2-1	NA	ASSESPGQYRYNEQF
TRBV7-2	TRBJ1-6	NA	ASSSSGHLLH
TRBV19	TRBJ1-1	NA	ASSIMGLSGVNTEAF
TRBV27	TRBJ1-5	NA	ASGQGARNQPQH
TRBV6-4	TRBJ2-1	NA	ASSSQGGYNEQF
TRBV13	TRBJ2-7	NA	ASSPGREEQY
TRBV7-2	TRBJ1-1	NA	ASSVMNRGITEAF
TRBV2	TRBJ2-1	NA	ASKQRTSGGVYNEQF
TRBV9	TRBJ1-6	NA	ASRGEMGNSPLH
TRBV29-1	TRBJ2-1	NA	SVSSGNVGSYNEQF
TRBV5-4	TRBJ1-4	NA	ASSLEGTDEKLF
TRBV19	TRBJ2-7	NA	ASSPGTVLYEQY
TRBV7-2	TRBJ1-5	NA	ASSLGTTGRNQPQH
TRBV27	TRBJ2-2	NA	ASSLGPGELF
TRBV14	TRBJ2-5	NA	ASSQVRARETQY
TRBV30	TRBJ1-1	NA	AWSVQGNTEAF
TRBV6-1	TRBJ1-1	NA	ASSEHRANTEAF
TRBV28	TRBJ2-4	NA	ASTEEGAKNIQY
TRBV27	TRBJ1-1	NA	ASSLRRGGTEAF
TRBV19	TRBJ1-5	NA	ASSTDKPQH
TRBV30	TRBJ2-3	NA	AWSISGGAGAQY
TRBV28	TRBJ1-1	NA	ASSLSAGGGPGGEAF
TRBV5-1	TRBJ1-5	NA	ASSLGTLPGPIYPQH
TRBV6-1	TRBJ2-2	NA	ASSSRRAGFGELF
TRBV6-5	TRBJ2-4	NA	ASSYSRGQGAIQY
TRBV16	TRBJ1-4	NA	ASSPDRGVEKLF
TRBV5-1	TRBJ2-7	NA	ASMIQGIGIDEQY
TRBV27	TRBJ2-5	NA	ASSLRDRGLETQY
TRBV29-1	TRBJ2-7	NA	SVEDLTGTSYEQY
TRBV19	TRBJ2-7	once	ASSIGRGSAIYEQY
TRBV29-1	TRBJ2-1	NA	SVTWTGRSYNEQF
TRBV5-1	TRBJ2-3	NA	ASSPGSGGATDTQY
TRBV9	TRBJ2-2	few	ASGGGTNTGELF
TRBV28	TRBJ1-4	NA	ASSLWAGVLNEKLF
TRBV19	TRBJ2-6	NA	ASNFVRSGANVLT
TRBV30	TRBJ2-1	NA	AWTQDRHNEQF
TRBV6-5	TRBJ2-1	NA	ASTNDRGNNEQF
TRBV27	TRBJ2-2	NA	ASSQVNTGELF
TRBV2	TRBJ1-2	NA	ASNLQLNYGYT
TRBV19	TRBJ1-1	NA	ASTVYTEAF
TRBV30	TRBJ1-2	once	AWSTGTGRSGYT
TRBV29-1	TRBJ1-2	NA	SVSQQGRGGRYGYT
TRBV5-4	TRBJ2-3	NA	ASRAGTSDPDTQY
TRBV19	TRBJ1-1	NA	ASSAGTGWDTEAF